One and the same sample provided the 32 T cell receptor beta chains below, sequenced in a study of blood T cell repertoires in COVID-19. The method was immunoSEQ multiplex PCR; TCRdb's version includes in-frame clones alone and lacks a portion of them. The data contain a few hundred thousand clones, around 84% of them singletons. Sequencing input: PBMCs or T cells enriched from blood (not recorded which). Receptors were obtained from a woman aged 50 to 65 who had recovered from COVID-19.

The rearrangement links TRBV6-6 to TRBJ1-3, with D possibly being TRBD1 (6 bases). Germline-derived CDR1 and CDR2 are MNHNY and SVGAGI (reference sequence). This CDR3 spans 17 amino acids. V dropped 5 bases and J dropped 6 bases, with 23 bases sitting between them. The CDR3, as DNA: TGTGCCAGCAGTCGGGGGGCAGGGGTGGTAAAGGAAAACACCATATATTTT. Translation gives CASSRGAGVVKENTIYF.

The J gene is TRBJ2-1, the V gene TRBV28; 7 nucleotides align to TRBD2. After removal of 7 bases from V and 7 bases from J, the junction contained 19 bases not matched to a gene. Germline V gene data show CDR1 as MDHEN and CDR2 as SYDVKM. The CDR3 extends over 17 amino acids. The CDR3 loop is CASNTLGGLQMGNEQFF. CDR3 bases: TGTGCCAGCAACACCCTTGGGGGACTACAAATGGGGAATGAGCAGTTCTTC. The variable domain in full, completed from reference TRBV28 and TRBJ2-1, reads DVKVTQSSRYLVKRTGEKVFLECVQDMDHENMFWYRQDPGLGLRLIYFSYDVKMKEKGDIPEGYSVSREKKERFSLILESASTNQTSMYLCASNTLGGLQMGNEQFFGPGTRLTVL.

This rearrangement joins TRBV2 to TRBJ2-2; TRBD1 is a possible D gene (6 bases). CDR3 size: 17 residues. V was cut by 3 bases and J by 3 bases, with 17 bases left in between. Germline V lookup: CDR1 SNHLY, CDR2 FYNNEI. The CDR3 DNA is TGTGCCAGCAGTGACGGCAGGGGTTATTCGGACACCGGGGAGCTGTTTTTT. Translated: CASSDGRGYSDTGELFF.

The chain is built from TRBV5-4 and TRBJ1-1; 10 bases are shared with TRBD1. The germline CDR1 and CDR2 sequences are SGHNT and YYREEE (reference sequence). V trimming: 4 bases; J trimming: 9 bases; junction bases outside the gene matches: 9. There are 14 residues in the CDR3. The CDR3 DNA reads TGTGCCAGCAGCCAAGGACAGGGGGTCGAAAAAGCTTTCTTT. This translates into CASSQGQGVEKAFF. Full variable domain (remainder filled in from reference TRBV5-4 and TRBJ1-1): ETGVTQSPTHLIKTRGQQVTLRCSSQSGHNTVSWYQQALGQGPQFIFQYYREEENGRGNFPPRFSGLQFPNYSSELNVNALELDDSALYLCASSQGQGVEKAFFGQGTRLTVV.

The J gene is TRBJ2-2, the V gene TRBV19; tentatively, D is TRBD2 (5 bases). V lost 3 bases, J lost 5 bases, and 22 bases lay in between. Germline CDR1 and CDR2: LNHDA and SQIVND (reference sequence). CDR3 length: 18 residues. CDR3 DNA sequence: TGTGCCAGTAGTATTCTTTCGTGGTTAGGGAGAAGGACCGGGGAGCTGTTTTTT. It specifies CASSILSWLGRRTGELFF.

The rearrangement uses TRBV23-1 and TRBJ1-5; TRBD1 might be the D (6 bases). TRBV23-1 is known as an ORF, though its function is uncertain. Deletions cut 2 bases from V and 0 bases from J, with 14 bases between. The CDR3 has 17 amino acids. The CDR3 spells CASSQLPRGGSNQPQHF. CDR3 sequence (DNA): TGCGCCAGCAGTCAACTGCCCAGGGGCGGTAGCAATCAGCCCCAGCATTTT.

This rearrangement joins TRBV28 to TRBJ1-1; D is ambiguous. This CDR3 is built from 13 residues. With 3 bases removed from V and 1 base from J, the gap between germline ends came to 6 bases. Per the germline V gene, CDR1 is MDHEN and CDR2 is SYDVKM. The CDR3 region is CASSFGENTEAFF. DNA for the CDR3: TGTGCCAGCAGTTTCGGAGAGAACACTGAAGCTTTCTTT.

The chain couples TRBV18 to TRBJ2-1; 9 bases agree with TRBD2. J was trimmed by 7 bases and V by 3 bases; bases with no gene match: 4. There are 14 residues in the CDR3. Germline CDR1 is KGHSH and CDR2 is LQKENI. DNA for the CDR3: TGTGCCAGCTCACCGTTAGCGGGAGTTAATGAGCAGTTCTTC. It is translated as CASSPLAGVNEQFF.

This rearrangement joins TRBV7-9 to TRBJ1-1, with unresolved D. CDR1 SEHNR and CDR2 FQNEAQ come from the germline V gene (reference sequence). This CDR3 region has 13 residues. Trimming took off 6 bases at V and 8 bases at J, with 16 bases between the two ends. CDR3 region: CASRSNSGGEAFF. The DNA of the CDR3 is TGTGCCAGCAGATCTAATTCCGGAGGGGAAGCTTTCTTT. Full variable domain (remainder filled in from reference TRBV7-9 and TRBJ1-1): DTGVSQNPRHKITKRGQNVTFRCDPISEHNRLYWYRQTLGQGPEFLTYFQNEAQLEKSRLLSDRFSAERPKGSFSTLEIQRTEQGDSAMYLCASRSNSGGEAFFGQGTRLTVV.

The DNA for the CDR3 is TGTGCCAGCTCACTTTCCGGGACAGGGCTTGGAGAGGCCAAAAACATTCAGTACTTC. Encoded protein: CASSLSGTGLGEAKNIQYF. The chain links TRBV18 to TRBJ2-4, with 9 bases that match TRBD1. The CDR3 loop spans 19 amino acids. CDR1 and CDR2 (germline): KGHSH, LQKENI. J lost 1 base, V lost 4 bases, and 14 bases had no gene match.

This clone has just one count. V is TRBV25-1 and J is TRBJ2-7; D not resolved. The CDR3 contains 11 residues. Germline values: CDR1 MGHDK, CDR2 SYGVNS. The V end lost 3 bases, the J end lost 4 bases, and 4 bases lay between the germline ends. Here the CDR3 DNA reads TGTGCCAGCAGTGAGAGTTACGAGCAGTACTTC. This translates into CASSESYEQYF.

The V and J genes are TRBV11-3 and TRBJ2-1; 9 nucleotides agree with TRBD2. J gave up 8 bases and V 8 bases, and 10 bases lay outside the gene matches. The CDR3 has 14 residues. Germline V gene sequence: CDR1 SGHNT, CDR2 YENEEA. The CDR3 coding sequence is TGTGCCAGCGGTTCTAGCGGGAATAGGGATGAGCAGTTCTTC. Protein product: CASGSSGNRDEQFF.

In nucleotides, the CDR3 is TGTGCCAGCACCCCTAGGTCAGGGTCTAATTCACCCCTCCACTTT. It translates to CASTPRSGSNSPLHF. The chain uses TRBV28 and TRBJ1-6; perhaps TRBD1 as D (5 bases). In germline, CDR1 is MDHEN, CDR2 SYDVKM. CDR3 size: 15 residues. V was trimmed by 7 bases and J by 6 bases, leaving 16 bases between them.

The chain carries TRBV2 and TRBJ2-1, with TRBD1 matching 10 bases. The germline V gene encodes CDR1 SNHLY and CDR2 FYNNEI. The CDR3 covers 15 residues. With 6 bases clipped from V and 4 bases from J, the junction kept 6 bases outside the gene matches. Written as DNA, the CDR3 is TGTGCCAGCAGCGCCGAGGGACAGGGGTACAATGAGCAGTTCTTC. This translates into CASSAEGQGYNEQFF.

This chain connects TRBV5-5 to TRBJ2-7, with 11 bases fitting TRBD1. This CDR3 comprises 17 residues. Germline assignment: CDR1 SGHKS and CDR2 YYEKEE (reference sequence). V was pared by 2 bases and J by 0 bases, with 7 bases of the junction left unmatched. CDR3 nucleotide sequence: TGTGCCAGCAGCTTTGGGACAGGGGGTGGCCCCTCCTACGAGCAGTACTTC. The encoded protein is CASSFGTGGGPSYEQYF.

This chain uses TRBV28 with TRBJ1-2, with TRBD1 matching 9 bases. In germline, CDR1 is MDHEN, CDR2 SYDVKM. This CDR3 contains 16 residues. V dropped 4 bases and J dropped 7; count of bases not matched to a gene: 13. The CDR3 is CASSSTTIQGAGGYTF. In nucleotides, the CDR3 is TGTGCCAGCAGTTCAACGACGATACAGGGGGCTGGTGGCTACACCTTC.

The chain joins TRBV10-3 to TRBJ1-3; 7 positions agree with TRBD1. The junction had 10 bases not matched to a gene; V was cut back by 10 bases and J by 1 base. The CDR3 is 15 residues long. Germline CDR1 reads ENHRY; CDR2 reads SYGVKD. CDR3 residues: CATRNPTGSGNTIYF. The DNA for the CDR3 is TGTGCCACCAGAAACCCGACAGGGTCTGGAAACACCATATATTTT.

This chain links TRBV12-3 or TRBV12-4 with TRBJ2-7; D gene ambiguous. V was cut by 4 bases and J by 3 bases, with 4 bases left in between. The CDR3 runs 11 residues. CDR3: CASSSYYEQYF. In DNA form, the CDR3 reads TGTGCCAGCAGTTCCTACTACGAGCAGTACTTC.

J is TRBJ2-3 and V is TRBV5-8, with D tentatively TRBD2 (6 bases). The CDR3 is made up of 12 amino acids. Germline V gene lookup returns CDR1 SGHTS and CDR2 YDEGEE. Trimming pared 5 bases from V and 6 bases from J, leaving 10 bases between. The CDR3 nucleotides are TGTGCCAGCAGACTAGCATCTGATACGCAGTATTTT. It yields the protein CASRLASDTQYF.

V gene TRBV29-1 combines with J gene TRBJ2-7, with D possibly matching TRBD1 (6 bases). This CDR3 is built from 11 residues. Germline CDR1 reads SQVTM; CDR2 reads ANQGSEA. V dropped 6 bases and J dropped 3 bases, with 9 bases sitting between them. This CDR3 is CSVRGGYEQYF. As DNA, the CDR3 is TGCAGCGTCCGAGGGGGCTACGAGCAGTACTTC.

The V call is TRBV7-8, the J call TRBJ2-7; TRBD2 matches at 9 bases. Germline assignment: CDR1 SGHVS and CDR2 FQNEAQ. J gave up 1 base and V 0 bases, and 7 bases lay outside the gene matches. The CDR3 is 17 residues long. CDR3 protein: CASSLALGLAGSYEQYF. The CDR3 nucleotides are TGTGCCAGCAGCTTAGCGCTTGGGCTAGCGGGATCCTACGAGCAGTACTTC.

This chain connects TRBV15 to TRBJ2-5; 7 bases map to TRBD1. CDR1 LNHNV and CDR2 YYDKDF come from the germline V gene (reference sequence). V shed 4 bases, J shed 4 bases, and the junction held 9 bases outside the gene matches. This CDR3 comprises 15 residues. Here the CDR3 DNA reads TGTGCCACCAGCACCAGACAGGGATCATCAGAGACCCAGTACTTC. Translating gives CATSTRQGSSETQYF.

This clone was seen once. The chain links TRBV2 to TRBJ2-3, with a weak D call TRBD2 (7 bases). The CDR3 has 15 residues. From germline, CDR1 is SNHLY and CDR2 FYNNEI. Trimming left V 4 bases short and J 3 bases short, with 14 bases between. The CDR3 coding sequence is TGTGCCAGCAGTGTCGAGGGGGGGGTTACAGATACGCAGTATTTT. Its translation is CASSVEGGVTDTQYF.

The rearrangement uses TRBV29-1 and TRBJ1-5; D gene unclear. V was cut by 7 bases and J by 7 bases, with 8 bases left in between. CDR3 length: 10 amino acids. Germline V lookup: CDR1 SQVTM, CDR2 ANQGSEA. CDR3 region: CSADRQPQHF. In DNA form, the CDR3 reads TGCAGCGCGGACCGGCAGCCCCAGCATTTT.

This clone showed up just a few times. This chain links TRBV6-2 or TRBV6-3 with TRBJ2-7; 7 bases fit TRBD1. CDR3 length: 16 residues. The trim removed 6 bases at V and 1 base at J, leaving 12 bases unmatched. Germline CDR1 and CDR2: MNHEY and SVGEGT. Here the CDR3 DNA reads TGTGCCAGCAGCCCTGACAGGGTCGGGCGTTCCTACGAGCAGTACTTC. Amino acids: CASSPDRVGRSYEQYF.

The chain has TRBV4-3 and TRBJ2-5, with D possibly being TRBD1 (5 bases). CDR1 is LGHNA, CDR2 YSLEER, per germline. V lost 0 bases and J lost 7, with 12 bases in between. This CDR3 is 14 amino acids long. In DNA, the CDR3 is TGCGCCAGCAGCCAAGACAGGGTTTCGCGGACCCAGTACTTC. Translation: CASSQDRVSRTQYF.

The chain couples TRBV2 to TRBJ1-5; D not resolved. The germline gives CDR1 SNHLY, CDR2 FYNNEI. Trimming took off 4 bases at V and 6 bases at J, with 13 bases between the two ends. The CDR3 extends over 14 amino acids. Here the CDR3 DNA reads TGTGCCAGCAGTGCTTCCCCAAGAGGTCAGCCCCAGCATTTT. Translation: CASSASPRGQPQHF.

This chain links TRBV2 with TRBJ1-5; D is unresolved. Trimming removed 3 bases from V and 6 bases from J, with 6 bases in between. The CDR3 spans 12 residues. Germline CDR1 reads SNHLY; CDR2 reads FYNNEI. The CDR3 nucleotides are TGTGCCAGCAGTGATGCGGGTCAGCCCCAGCATTTT. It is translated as CASSDAGQPQHF.

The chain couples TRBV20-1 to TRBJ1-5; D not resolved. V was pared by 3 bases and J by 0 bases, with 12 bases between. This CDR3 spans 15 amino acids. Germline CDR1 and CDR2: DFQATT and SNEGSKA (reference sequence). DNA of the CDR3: TGCAGTGCTAGTACCCTAGTCGATAGCAATCAGCCCCAGCATTTT. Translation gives CSASTLVDSNQPQHF.

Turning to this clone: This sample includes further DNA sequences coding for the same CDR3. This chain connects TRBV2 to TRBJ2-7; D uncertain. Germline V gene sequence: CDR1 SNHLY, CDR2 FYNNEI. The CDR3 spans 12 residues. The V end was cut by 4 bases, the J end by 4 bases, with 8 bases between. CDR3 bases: TGTGCCAGCAGTGGAGATTCATACGAGCAGTACTTC. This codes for CASSGDSYEQYF.

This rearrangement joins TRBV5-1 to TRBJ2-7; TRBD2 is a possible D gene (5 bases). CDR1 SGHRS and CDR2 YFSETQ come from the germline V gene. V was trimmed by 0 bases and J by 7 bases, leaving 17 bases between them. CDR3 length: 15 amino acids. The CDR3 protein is CASSLAGEQWKEQYF. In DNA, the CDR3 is TGCGCCAGCAGCTTGGCCGGGGAGCAGTGGAAAGAGCAGTACTTC.

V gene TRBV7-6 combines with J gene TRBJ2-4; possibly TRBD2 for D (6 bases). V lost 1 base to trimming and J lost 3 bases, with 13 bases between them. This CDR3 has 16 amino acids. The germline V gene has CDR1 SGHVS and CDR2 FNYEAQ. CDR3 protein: CASSLGLEILKNIQYF. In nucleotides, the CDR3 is TGTGCCAGCAGCTTAGGACTAGAGATACTCAAAAACATTCAGTACTTC.